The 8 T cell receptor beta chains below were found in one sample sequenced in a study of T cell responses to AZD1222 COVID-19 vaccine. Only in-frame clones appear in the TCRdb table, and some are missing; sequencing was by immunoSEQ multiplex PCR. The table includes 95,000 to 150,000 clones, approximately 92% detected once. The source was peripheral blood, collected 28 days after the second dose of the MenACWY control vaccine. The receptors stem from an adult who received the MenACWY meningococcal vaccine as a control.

CDR3 sequence reads: CATSNDRGPNTEAFF. The DNA for the CDR3 is TGTGCCACCAGCAACGACAGGGGCCCGAACACTGAAGCTTTCTTT. The rearrangement joins TRBV15 to TRBJ1-1, with 8 bases aligning to TRBD1. Germline assignment: CDR1 LNHNV and CDR2 YYDKDF (reference sequence). V gave up 4 bases and J gave up 1 base; unmatched junction bases: 5. The CDR3 is made up of 15 amino acids.

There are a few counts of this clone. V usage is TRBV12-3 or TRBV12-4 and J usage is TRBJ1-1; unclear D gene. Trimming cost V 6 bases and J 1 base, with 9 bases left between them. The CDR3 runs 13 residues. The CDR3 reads CASSRWANTEAFF. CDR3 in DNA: TGTGCCAGCAGCCGTTGGGCGAACACTGAAGCTTTCTTT.

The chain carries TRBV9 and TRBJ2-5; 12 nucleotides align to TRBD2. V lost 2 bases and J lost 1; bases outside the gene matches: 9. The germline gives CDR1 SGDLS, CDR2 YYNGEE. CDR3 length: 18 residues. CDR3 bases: TGTGCCAGCAGCGTTGAGTGGCTAGCGGGGGGGTGCCAAGAGACCCAGTACTTC. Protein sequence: CASSVEWLAGGCQETQYF.

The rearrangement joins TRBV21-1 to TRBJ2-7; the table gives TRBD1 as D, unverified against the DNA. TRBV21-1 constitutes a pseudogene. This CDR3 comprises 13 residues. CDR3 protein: CASSPVGLVEQYV. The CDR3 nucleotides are TGTGCCAGCAGCCCTGTGGGGCTCGTTGAGCAGTACGTC.

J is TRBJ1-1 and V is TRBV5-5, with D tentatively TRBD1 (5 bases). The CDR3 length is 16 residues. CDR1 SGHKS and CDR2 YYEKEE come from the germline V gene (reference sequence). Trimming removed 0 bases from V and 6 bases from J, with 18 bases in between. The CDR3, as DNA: TGTGCCAGCAGCTTGGAGGTCGATCAAAGGGGCGCTGAAGCTTTCTTT. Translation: CASSLEVDQRGAEAFF.

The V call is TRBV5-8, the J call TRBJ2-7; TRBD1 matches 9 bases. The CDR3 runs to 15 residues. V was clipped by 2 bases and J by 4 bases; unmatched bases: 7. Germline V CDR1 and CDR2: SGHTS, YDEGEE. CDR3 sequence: CASSFTGGGFYEQYV. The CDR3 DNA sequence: TGTGCCAGCAGCTTTACAGGGGGCGGCTTTTACGAGCAGTACGTC.

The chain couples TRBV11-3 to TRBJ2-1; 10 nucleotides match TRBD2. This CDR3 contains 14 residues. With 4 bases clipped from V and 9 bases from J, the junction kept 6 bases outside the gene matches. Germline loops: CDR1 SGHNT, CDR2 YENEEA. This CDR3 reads CASSSAGGEVEQFF. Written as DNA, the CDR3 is TGTGCCAGCAGCTCAGCGGGGGGGGAGGTTGAGCAGTTCTTC.

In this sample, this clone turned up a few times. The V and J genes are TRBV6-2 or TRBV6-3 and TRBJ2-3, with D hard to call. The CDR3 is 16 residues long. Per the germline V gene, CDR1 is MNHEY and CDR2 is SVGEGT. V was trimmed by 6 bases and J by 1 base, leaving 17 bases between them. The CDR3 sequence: CASSKPRGRGTDTQYF. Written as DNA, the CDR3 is TGTGCCAGCAGCAAACCGCGAGGACGCGGCACAGATACGCAGTATTTT.